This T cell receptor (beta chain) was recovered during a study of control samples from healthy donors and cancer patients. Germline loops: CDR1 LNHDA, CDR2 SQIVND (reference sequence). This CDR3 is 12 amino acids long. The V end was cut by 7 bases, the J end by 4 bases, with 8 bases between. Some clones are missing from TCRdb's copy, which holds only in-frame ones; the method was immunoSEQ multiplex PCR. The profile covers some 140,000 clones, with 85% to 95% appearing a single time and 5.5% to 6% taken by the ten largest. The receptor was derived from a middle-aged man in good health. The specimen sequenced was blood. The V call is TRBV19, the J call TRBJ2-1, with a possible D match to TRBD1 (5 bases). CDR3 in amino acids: CASMTVYNEQFF. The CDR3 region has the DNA TGTGCCAGTATGACAGTGTACAATGAGCAGTTCTTC. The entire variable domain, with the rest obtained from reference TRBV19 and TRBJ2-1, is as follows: DGGITQSPKYLFRKEGQNVTLSCEQNLNHDAMYWYRQDPGQGLRLIYYSQIVNDFQKGDIAEGYSVSREKKESFPLTVTSAQKNPTAFYLCASMTVYNEQFFGPGTRLTVL.